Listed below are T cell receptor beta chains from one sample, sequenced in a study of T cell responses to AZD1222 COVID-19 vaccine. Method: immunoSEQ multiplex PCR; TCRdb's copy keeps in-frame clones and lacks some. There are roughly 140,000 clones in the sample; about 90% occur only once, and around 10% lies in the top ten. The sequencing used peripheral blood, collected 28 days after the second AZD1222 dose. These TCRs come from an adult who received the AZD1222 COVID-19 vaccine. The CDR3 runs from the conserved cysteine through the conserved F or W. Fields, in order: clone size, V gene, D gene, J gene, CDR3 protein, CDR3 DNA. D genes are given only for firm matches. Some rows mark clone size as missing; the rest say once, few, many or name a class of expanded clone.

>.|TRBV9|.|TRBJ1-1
CASSVGVSRTMNTEAFF
TGTGCCAGCAGCGTAGGGGTATCCAGAACCATGAACACTGAAGCTTTCTTT
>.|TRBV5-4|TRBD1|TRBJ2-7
CASSIRDSAYEQYF
TGTGCCAGCAGCATCCGGGACAGCGCCTACGAGCAGTACTTC
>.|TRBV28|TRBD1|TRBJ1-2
CASSLSPPQGVGYTF
TGTGCCAGCAGTTTATCCCCCCCCCAGGGGGTCGGCTACACCTTC
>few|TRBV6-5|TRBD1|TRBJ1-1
CASRTDRGAEAFF
TGTGCCAGCAGAACCGACAGGGGCGCTGAAGCTTTCTTT
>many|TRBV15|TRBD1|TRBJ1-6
CATSKSTGTNSPLHF
TGTGCCACCAGCAAATCGACAGGGACCAATTCACCCCTCCACTTT
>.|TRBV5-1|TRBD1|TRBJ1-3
CASSSGQRLISGSGNTIYF
TGCGCCAGCAGCTCGGGACAGCGACTAATCAGTGGCTCTGGAAACACCATATATTTT
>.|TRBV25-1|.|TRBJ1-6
CASSEELDGNSPLHF
TGTGCCAGCAGTGAGGAATTAGATGGGAATTCACCCCTCCACTTT
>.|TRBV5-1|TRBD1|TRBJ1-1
CASSAGTGQNTEAFF
TGCGCCAGCAGCGCTGGGACAGGGCAGAACACTGAAGCTTTCTTT
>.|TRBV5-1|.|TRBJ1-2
CASSPGTVNYGYTF
TGCGCCAGCAGCCCGGGTACGGTCAACTATGGCTACACCTTC
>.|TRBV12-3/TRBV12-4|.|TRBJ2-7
CASSAGFYEQYF
TGTGCCAGCAGCGCCGGGTTCTACGAGCAGTACTTC
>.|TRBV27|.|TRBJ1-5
CASSLTRNSNQPQHF
TGTGCCAGCAGTTTAACACGGAATAGCAATCAGCCCCAGCATTTT
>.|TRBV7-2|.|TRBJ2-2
CASSFFGGAHTGELFF
TGTGCCAGCAGCTTCTTCGGGGGAGCTCACACCGGGGAGCTGTTTTTT
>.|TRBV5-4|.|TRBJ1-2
CASSLAGEPYGYTF
TGTGCCAGCAGCTTGGCGGGAGAGCCTTATGGCTACACCTTC
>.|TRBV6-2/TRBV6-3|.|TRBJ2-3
CASSNGADTQYF
TGTGCCAGCAGTAACGGAGCAGATACGCAGTATTTT
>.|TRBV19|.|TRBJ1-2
CASSISTGYYGYTF
TGTGCCAGTAGTATTTCCACAGGGTACTATGGCTACACCTTC
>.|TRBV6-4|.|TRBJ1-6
CASSLEGQSDSSYNSPLHF
TGTGCCAGCTCCCTCGAAGGACAGTCAGACAGCTCCTATAATTCACCCCTCCACTTT
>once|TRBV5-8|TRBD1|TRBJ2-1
CASSSDQGAYNEQFF
TGTGCCAGCAGCTCGGACCAGGGGGCCTACAATGAGCAGTTCTTC
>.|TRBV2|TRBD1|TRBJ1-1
CASLPGGRTEAFF
TGTGCCAGCTTACCAGGGGGCAGGACTGAAGCTTTCTTT
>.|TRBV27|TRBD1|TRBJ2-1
CASSSPRTGDNEQFF
TGTGCCAGCAGTTCCCCCAGAACAGGGGACAATGAGCAGTTCTTC
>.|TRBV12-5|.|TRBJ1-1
CASGWGLPNTEAFF
TGTGCTAGTGGTTGGGGCCTCCCAAACACTGAAGCTTTCTTT
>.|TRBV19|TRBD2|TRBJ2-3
CASSIPASGMGTQYF
TGTGCCAGTAGTATTCCTGCTAGCGGGATGGGTACGCAGTATTTT
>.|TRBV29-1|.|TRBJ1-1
CSVNGGVVNTEAFF
TGCAGCGTCAATGGGGGGGTAGTGAACACTGAAGCTTTCTTT
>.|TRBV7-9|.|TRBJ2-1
CASSSAMGDEQFF
TGTGCCAGCAGCTCGGCTATGGGAGATGAGCAGTTCTTC
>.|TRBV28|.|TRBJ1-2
CASSFGGTRGYTF
TGTGCCAGCAGTTTTGGGGGGACTAGGGGCTACACCTTC
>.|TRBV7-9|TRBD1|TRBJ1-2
CASSLVQGGNGYTF
TGTGCCAGCAGCTTAGTACAGGGGGGGAATGGCTACACCTTC
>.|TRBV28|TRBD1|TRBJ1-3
CASSTPQGYGNTIYF
TGTGCCAGCAGTACCCCACAGGGGTACGGAAACACCATATATTTT
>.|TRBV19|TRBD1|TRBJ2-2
CASCSAQGTGELFF
TGTGCCAGTTGCTCGGCACAGGGGACCGGGGAGCTGTTTTTT
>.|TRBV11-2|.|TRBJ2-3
CASSWGGGDTQYF
TGTGCCAGCAGCTGGGGAGGCGGTGATACGCAGTATTTT
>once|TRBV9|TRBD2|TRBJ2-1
CASSGKTSGSFNEQFF
TGTGCCAGCAGCGGAAAGACTAGCGGGAGTTTCAATGAGCAGTTCTTC
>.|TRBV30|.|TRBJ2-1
CAWSFGSYNEQFF
TGTGCCTGGTCGTTTGGGTCCTACAATGAGCAGTTCTTC
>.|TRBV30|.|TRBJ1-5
CAWSKQGRQPQHF
TGTGCCTGGAGTAAGCAGGGGAGACAGCCCCAGCATTTT
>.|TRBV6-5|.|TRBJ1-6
CASSYDRTNSPLHF
TGTGCCAGCAGTTACGACAGGACGAATTCACCCCTCCACTTT
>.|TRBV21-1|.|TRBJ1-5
CASSHWNQPQHF
TGTGCCAGCAGCCATTGGAATCAGCCCCAGCATTTT
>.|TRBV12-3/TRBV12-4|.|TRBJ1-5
CASSDPGQPQHF
TGTGCCAGCAGCGACCCCGGGCAGCCCCAGCATTTT
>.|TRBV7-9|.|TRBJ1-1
CASSDLVGTEAFF
TGTGCCAGCAGCGATCTGGTGGGCACTGAAGCTTTCTTT
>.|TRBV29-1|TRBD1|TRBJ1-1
CSVGTGLNTEAFF
TGCAGCGTCGGGACAGGCCTGAACACTGAAGCTTTCTTT